This section outlines one T cell receptor beta chain sequence together with its context. Its antigen is still unknown. The data were taken from a study of T cell responses to AZD1222 COVID-19 vaccine. This CDR3 is 16 amino acids long. The V gene lost 5 bases and the J gene lost 3 bases, with 20 bases spanning the gap. CDR1 and CDR2 from the germline V gene are KGHSH and LQKENI. Study-level findings and limits: Mostly white British, mostly female donors; authors suggested clonal diversity may be underestimated.

Measured with immunoSEQ multiplex PCR; TCRdb has only the in-frame clones, and not every one. Of around 120,000 clones listed, 92% are singletons. This TCR derives from an adult in good health. The rearrangement joins TRBV18 to TRBJ2-7; either TRBD1 or TRBD2 may supply D (6 bases each). The material sequenced was peripheral blood, taken on day 0 of AZD1222 vaccination. CDR3 residues: CASSFPGKGGNYEQYF. In DNA form, the CDR3 reads TGTGCCAGCTCATTCCCCGGGAAGGGGGGAAACTACGAGCAGTACTTC.